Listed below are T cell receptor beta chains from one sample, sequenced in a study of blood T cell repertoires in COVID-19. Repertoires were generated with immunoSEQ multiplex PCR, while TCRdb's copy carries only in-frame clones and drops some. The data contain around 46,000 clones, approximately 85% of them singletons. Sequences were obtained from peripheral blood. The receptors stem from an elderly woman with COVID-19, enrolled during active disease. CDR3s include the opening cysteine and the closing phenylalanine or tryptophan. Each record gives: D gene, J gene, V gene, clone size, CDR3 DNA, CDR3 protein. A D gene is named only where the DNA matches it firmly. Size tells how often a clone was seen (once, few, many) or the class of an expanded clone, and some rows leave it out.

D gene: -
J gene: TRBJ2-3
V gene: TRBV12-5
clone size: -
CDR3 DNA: TGTGCTAGTGGCGGGATCACAGATACGCAGTATTTT
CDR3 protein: CASGGITDTQYF

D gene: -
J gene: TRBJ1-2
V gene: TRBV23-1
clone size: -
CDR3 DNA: TGCGCCAGCAGTCAATCGGGCGCCCTTGGCTACACCTTC
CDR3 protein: CASSQSGALGYTF

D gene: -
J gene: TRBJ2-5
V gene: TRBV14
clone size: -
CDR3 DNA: TGTGCCAGCAGCCAAGAGCTAGTGACCCAAGAGACCCAGTACTTC
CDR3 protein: CASSQELVTQETQYF

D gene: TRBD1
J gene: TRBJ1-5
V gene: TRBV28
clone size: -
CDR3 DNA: TGTGCCAGCAGTTCCTCCGGACAGGGTCTCAATCAGCCCCAGCATTTT
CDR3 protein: CASSSSGQGLNQPQHF

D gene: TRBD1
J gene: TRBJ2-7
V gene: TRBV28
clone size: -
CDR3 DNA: TGTGCCAGCAGTTGGGACAGCCGGAACGAGCAGTACTTC
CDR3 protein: CASSWDSRNEQYF

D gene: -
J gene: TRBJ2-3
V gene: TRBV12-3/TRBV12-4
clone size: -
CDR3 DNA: TGTGCCAGCATAGGGCAGGGCTTGGATACGCAGTATTTT
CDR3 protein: CASIGQGLDTQYF

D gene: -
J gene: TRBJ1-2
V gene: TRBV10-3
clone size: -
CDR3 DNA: TGTGCCATCAGTGAGTGGAGTGGCTACACCTTC
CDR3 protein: CAISEWSGYTF

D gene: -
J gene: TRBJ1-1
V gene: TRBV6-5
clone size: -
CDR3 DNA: TGTGCCAGCAGCCCGGGAAGGACGGGGAACACTGAAGCTTTCTTT
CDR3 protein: CASSPGRTGNTEAFF

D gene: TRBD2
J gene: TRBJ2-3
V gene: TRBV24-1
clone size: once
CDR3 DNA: TGTGCCACCGAAACCGGACTAGCGGGAGATACGCAGTATTTT
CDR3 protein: CATETGLAGDTQYF

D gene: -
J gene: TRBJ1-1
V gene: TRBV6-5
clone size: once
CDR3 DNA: TGTGCCAGCAGTCTTCCGGGTGGCACTGAAGCTTTCTTT
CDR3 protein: CASSLPGGTEAFF

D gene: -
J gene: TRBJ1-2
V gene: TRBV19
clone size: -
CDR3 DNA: TGTGCCAGTAGTATCTTGGGTTCTAGCTATGGCTACACCTTC
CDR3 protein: CASSILGSSYGYTF

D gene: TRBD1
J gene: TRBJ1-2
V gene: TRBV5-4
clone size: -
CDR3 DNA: TGTGCCAGCAGCCCTAACACAGGGGACTATGGCTACACCTTC
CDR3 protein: CASSPNTGDYGYTF

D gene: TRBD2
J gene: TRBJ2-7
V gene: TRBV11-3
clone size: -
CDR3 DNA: TGTGCCAGCAGCTCGGGACTAGTTTCCCACGAGCAGTACTTC
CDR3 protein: CASSSGLVSHEQYF

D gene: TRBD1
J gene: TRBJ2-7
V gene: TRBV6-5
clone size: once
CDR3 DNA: TGTGCCAGCAGGCCCTCGGGACAGGGTTCCTACGAGCAGTACTTC
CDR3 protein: CASRPSGQGSYEQYF

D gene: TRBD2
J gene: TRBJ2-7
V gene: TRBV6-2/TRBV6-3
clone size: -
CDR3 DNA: TGTGCCAGCAGCCGCCCCGGGACTAGTTTTTGGCAGTACTTC
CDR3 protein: CASSRPGTSFWQYF

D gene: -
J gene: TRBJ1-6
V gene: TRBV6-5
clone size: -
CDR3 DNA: TGTGCCACGGCGGGGAACAATAATTCACCCCTCCACTTT
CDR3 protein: CATAGNNNSPLHF

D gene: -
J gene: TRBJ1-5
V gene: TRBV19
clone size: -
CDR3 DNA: TGTGCCAGTAGTATAGACGGGAACTCCCTAGGGAGCAATCAGCCCCAGCATTTT
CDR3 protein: CASSIDGNSLGSNQPQHF

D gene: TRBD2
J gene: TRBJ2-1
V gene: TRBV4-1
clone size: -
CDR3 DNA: TGCGCCAGCAGCCAAGTTCTTTTGGGGCGGGAGCTCGATGAGCAGTTCTTC
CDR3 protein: CASSQVLLGRELDEQFF

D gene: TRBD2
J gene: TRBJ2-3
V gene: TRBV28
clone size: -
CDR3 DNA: TGTGCCAGCAGTTTGTCCAGCGGGAGGGCCAGAGATACGCAGTATTTT
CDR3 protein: CASSLSSGRARDTQYF

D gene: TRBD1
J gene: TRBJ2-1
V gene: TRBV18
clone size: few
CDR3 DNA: TGTGCCAGCTCACCACGGGCAGGGGGTACCCTCTCCTACAATGAGCAGTTCTTC
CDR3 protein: CASSPRAGGTLSYNEQFF

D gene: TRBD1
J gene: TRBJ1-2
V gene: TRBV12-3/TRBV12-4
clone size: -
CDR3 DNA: TGTGCCAGCAGCGGACAGGGGTGGAGTGGCTACACCTTC
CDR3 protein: CASSGQGWSGYTF

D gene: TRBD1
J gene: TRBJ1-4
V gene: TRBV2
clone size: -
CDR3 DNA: TGTGCCAGACGGACAGGGCAGGGGGAAAAACTGTTTTTT
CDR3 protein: CARRTGQGEKLFF

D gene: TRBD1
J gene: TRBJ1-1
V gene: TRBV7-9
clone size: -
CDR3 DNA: TGTGCCAGCAGCGCAGGGGGCACTGCTTTCTTT
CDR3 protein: CASSAGGTAFF

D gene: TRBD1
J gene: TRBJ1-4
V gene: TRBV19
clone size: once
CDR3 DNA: TGTGCCAGTAGTGCCGGACAGGGCTGGGAAAAACTGTTTTTT
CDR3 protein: CASSAGQGWEKLFF

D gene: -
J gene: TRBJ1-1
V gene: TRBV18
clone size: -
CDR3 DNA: TGTGCCAGCTCACCAATGAGGGAGGCTGACACTGAAGCTTTCTTT
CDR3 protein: CASSPMREADTEAFF

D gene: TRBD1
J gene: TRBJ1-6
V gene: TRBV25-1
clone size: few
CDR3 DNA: TGTGCCAGCAGGGCCGCGGGACAGAACAATTCACCCCTCCACTTT
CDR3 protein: CASRAAGQNNSPLHF

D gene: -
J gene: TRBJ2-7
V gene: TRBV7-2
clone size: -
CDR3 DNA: TGTGCCAGCAGCTTAGCAGTCAGGGGCTACGAGCAGTACTTC
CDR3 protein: CASSLAVRGYEQYF

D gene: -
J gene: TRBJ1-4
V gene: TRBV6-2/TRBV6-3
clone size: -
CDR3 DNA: TGTGCCAGCAGTTACGACAGAACGGAAGAAAGTCTGTTTTTT
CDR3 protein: CASSYDRTEESLFF

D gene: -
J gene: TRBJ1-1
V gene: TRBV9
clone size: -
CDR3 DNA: TGTGCCAGCAGCGATGGACAGCCGAACACTGAAGCTTTCTTT
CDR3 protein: CASSDGQPNTEAFF

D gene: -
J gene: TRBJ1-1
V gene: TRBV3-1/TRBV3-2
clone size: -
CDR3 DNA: TGTGCCAGCAGCCAAAACCGGGACATGAACACTGAAGCTTTCTTT
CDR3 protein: CASSQNRDMNTEAFF

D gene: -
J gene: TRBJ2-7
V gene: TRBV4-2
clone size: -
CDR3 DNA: TGTGCCAGCAGCCAAGAAGGGGGGGGAGCGGGGCGTTCCTACGAGCAGTACTTC
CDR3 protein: CASSQEGGGAGRSYEQYF

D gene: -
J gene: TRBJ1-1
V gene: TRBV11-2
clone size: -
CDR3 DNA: TGTGCCAGCAGCAACCGGTGGCCTCAGGCGAACACTGAAGCTTTCTTT
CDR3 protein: CASSNRWPQANTEAFF

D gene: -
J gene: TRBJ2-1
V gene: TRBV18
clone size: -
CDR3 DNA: TGTGCCAGCTCACTTCCTATGGGCTACTCCTACAATGAGCAGTTCTTC
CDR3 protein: CASSLPMGYSYNEQFF

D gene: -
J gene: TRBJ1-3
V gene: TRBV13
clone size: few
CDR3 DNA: TGTGCCAGCAGCTTAGGGGAGACGGGAAACACCATATATTTT
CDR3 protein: CASSLGETGNTIYF

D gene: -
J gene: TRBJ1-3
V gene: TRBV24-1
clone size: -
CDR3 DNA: TGTGCCACCATGGACTCCTCTGGAAACACCATATATTTT
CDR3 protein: CATMDSSGNTIYF

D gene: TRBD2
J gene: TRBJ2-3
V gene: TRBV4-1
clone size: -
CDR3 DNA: TGCGCCAGCAGCGCAAGATTGGATGGACTAGTTAGCACAGATACGCAGTATTTT
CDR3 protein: CASSARLDGLVSTDTQYF

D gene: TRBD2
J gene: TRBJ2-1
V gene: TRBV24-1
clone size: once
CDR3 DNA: TGTGCCACCAGTGACCTAGACAGGGGGACTAGCGGGAGCCGGAGGAATGAGCAGTTCTTC
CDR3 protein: CATSDLDRGTSGSRRNEQFF

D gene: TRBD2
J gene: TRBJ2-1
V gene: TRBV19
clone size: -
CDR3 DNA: TGTGCCAGTAGTATCACCCGGGGGGGGTACAATGAGCAGTTCTTC
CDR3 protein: CASSITRGGYNEQFF

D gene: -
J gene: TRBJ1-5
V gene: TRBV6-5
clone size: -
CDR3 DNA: TGTGCCAGCAGTTACTCAGGGGGGGGTCAGCCCCAGCATTTT
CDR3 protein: CASSYSGGGQPQHF

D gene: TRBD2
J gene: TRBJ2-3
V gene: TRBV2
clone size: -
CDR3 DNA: TGTGCCAGCAGTGAAGGCGGGAGAACAGATACGCAGTATTTT
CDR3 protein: CASSEGGRTDTQYF

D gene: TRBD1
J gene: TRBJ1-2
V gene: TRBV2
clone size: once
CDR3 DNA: TGTGCCAGCAGTGAAAACAGGGGGCTTGGCTACACCTTC
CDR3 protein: CASSENRGLGYTF

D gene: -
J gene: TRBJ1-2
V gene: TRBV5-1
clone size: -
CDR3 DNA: TGCGCCAGCAGCTTGGAACAGGTTAGGTACGGCTACACCTTC
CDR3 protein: CASSLEQVRYGYTF

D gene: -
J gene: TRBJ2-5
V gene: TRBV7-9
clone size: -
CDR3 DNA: TGTGCCAGCAGCTTAGCACAGGGACAAGAGACCCAGTACTTC
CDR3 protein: CASSLAQGQETQYF

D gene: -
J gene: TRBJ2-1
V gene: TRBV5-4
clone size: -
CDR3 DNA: TGTGCCAGCAGCTTGGACTACTGGACACAGCAGTTCTTC
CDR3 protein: CASSLDYWTQQFF

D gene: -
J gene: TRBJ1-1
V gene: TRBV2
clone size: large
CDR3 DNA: TGTGCCAGCTGGCCAGGCATGATGAACACTGAAGCTTTCTTT
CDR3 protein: CASWPGMMNTEAFF